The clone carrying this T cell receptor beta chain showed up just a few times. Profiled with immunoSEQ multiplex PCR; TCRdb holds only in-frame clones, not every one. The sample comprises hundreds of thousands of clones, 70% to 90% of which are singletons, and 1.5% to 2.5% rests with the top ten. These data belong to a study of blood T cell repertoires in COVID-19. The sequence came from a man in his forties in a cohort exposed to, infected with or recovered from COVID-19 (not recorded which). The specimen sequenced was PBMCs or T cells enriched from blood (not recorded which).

CDR3 loop: CSVEESRDNEQFF. The DNA of the CDR3 is TGCAGCGTTGAAGAGAGCAGGGACAATGAGCAGTTCTTC. This sequence joins TRBV29-1 and TRBJ2-1; D is possibly TRBD1 (5 bases). CDR1 is SQVTM, CDR2 ANQGSEA, per germline. The CDR3 spans 13 residues. Trimming left V 0 bases short and J 5 bases short, with 8 bases between.